In this sample, the clone carrying this T cell receptor delta chain is large. The data were taken from a study of gamma-delta chains in newborns, infants, children. This CDR3 has 18 residues. Trimming removed 3 bases from V and 3 bases from J; junction bases left unmatched: 9. Germline loops: CDR1 GEAIGNYY, CDR2 EKD. TCRdb re-called the reads via CATT. The top ten hold approximately 9.4% of the sample, which has approximately 4,000 delta-chain clones, about 1.9% seen once. Sequencing was carried out using blood. V and J are TRDV2 and TRDJ3; 8 bases agree with TRDD3. The source is a child who was a newborn, infant or young child, either healthy, febrile or measles-vaccinated (not recorded which). The CDR3 reads CACDGIRVGGWDTRQMFF. The CDR3 region has the DNA TGTGCCTGTGACGGGATACGCGTGGGCGGCTGGGACACCCGACAGATGTTTTTC.